Listed here are 5 T cell receptor beta chains from one sample, sequenced in a study of T cell responses to AZD1222 COVID-19 vaccine. The repertoire was sequenced with immunoSEQ multiplex PCR; TCRdb's copy has only in-frame clones and lacks some. In the table there are over 100,000 clones, under 90% of which are singletons. The source was peripheral blood, collected on day 0 of AZD1222 vaccination. The receptors stem from an adult in good health.

This clone was seen just once. The rearrangement uses TRBV6-6 and TRBJ2-6, with TRBD1 matching 8 bases. The CDR3 spans 17 residues. With 5 bases clipped from V and 1 base from J, the junction kept 7 bases outside the gene matches. CDR1 is MNHNY, CDR2 SVGAGI, per germline (reference sequence). The CDR3 protein is CASSRQGPRSGANVLTF. The CDR3 DNA sequence: TGTGCCAGCAGTCGACAGGGGCCAAGGTCTGGGGCCAACGTCCTGACTTTC.

The V call is TRBV5-1, the J call TRBJ1-2; D remains ambiguous. Germline CDR1 and CDR2: SGHRS and YFSETQ. The ends were cut back, 1 base at V and 5 bases at J, with 6 bases in the middle. This CDR3 is built from 12 residues. The CDR3 coding sequence is TGCGCCAGCAGCTTGAGTGGATATGGCTACACCTTC. Protein sequence: CASSLSGYGYTF.

The rearrangement links TRBV30 to TRBJ2-5; 10 nucleotides align to TRBD1. V lost 1 base, J lost 7 bases, and 6 bases stayed unmatched. This CDR3 has 14 residues. Germline V gene sequence: CDR1 GTSNPN, CDR2 SVGIG (reference sequence). The CDR3 region has the DNA TGTGCCTGGAGTGAGACAGGGGGCTCTGGGACCCAGTACTTC. This gives the protein CAWSETGGSGTQYF.

The chain carries TRBV4-2 and TRBJ2-2, with D possibly being TRBD2 (6 bases). There are 15 residues in the CDR3. The ends were cut back, 1 base at V and 6 bases at J, with 12 bases in the middle. Germline CDR1 and CDR2: LGHNA and YNFKEQ. In nucleotides, the CDR3 is TGTGCCAGCAGCCAAGTCCCCCGGGGGTCCGGGGAGCTGTTTTTT. It encodes CASSQVPRGSGELFF.

The chain uses TRBV28 and TRBJ1-4; D is perhaps TRBD1 (6 bases). CDR1 is MDHEN and CDR2 is SYDVKM in the germline V gene. Trimming left V 8 bases short and J 4 bases short, with 14 bases between. This CDR3 region has 14 residues. The CDR3 sequence: CASSKGGVNEKLFF. The CDR3 DNA is TGTGCCAGCTCAAAGGGGGGGGTTAATGAAAAACTGTTTTTT.